The T cell receptor beta chain described here comes from a study of identical twins. This clonotype was counted only a few times. Each CDR3 protein gets one entry after TCRdb re-called the 5' RACE reads with MiXCR. The sample has some 790,000 distinct CDR3 sequences, roughly 18% seen once. These data also formed part of another study, on T cells expressing NK-cell markers.

Sequencing was performed on PBMCs. The receptor was derived from a woman under 30 in good health.

For the CDR3, the DNA is TGCAGCGTATTCGGGACGACCTACGAGCAGTACTTC. This gives the protein CSVFGTTYEQYF. V and J are TRBV29-1 and TRBJ2-7; D is possibly TRBD1 or TRBD2 (5 bases each). CDR3 length: 12 residues. The V end was cut by 6 bases, the J end by 2 bases, with 11 bases between. The germline V gene has CDR1 SQVTM and CDR2 ANQGSEA.